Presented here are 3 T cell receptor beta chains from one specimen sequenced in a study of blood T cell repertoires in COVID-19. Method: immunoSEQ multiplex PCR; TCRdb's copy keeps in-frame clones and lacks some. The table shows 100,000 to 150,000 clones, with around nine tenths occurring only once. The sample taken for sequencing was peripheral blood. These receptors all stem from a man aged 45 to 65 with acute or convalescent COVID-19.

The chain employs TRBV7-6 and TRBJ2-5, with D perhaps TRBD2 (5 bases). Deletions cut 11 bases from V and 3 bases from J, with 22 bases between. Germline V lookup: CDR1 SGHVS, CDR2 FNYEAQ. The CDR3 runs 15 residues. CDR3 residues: CAGPAVYEGKETQYF. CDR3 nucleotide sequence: TGTGCCGGTCCGGCGGTTTACGAGGGAAAAGAGACCCAGTACTTC.

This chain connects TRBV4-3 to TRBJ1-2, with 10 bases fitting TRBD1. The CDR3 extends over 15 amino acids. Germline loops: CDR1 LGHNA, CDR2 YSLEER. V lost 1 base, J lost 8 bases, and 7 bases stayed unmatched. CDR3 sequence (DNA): TGCGCCAGCAGCCAAGGGGACAGGGGCGCAGAAGGCTACACCTTC. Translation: CASSQGDRGAEGYTF.

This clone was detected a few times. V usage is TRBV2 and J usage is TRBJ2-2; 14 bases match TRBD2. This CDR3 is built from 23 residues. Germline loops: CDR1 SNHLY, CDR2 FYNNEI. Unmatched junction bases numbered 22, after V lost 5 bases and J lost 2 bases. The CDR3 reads CASSQNRLTDSTSGRANTGELFF. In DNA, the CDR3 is TGTGCCAGCAGTCAGAACCGCTTGACAGACTCGACTAGCGGGAGGGCAAACACCGGGGAGCTGTTTTTT.